Shown below are 22 T cell receptor beta chains from a single sample sequenced in a study of T cell repertoires in cytomegalovirus infection. MiXCR, run by TCRdb on the reads, gives a single entry per CDR3 protein. The table lists about 180,000 distinct CDR3 sequences, roughly 15% of them singletons, with 20% to 25% in the top ten. The material sequenced was CD8+ T cells from PBMCs. These receptors were taken from a human donor in good health (CMV status not recorded). Some clones in this sample may be carry-over from other donors' samples.

This clonotype was recorded at least ten times. V gene TRBV7-9 combines with J gene TRBJ1-5; D is undetermined. This CDR3 spans 14 amino acids. CDR1 and CDR2 from the germline V gene are SEHNR and FQNEAQ (reference sequence). Between the trimmed V and J ends, which lost 5 bases and 3 bases, there was a span of 11 bases. CDR3 in DNA: TGTGCCAGCAGCCCCCCGGGAGCCAATCAGCCCCAGCATTTT. Protein product: CASSPPGANQPQHF.

V gene TRBV20-1 combines with J gene TRBJ1-2, with a possible D match to TRBD1 (5 bases). The V and J ends lost 6 bases and 7 bases respectively, with 12 bases between them. CDR3 length: 11 residues. The germline V gene encodes CDR1 DFQATT and CDR2 SNEGSKA (reference sequence). Here the CDR3 reads CSALGAGGYTF. CDR3 in DNA: TGCAGTGCGCTCGGGGCTGGTGGCTACACCTTC.

The chain recombines TRBV7-9 with TRBJ1-6, with no clear D. The ends were cut back, 4 bases at V and 8 bases at J, with 18 bases in the middle. Per the germline V gene, CDR1 is SEHNR and CDR2 is FQNEAQ (reference sequence). This CDR3 region has 16 residues. CDR3 in amino acids: CASSSPLSSGDSPLHF. CDR3 in DNA: TGTGCCAGCAGCTCCCCCCTTTCGAGCGGAGATTCACCCCTCCACTTT. Variable domain in full (rest from reference TRBV7-9 and TRBJ1-6): DTGVSQNPRHKITKRGQNVTFRCDPISEHNRLYWYRQTLGQGPEFLTYFQNEAQLEKSRLLSDRFSAERPKGSFSTLEIQRTEQGDSAMYLCASSSPLSSGDSPLHFGNGTRLTVT.

This clonotype turned up a few times. The genes are TRBV7-8 and TRBJ2-1; TRBD1 matches at 10 bases. The J segment lost 8 bases and the V segment lost 5 bases, leaving 9 bases of the junction unmatched. This CDR3 spans 15 amino acids. Per germline, CDR1 SGHVS and CDR2 FQNEAQ. The CDR3 is CASSRGTGEGDEQFF. The CDR3 region has the DNA TGTGCCAGCAGCCGTGGGACAGGGGAGGGTGATGAGCAGTTCTTC.

The chain combines TRBV7-2 with TRBJ2-1; 8 nucleotides agree with TRBD1. V shed 1 base and J 5 bases; nucleotides not matched to a gene: 7. Germline V gene sequence: CDR1 SGHTA, CDR2 FQGNSA. The CDR3 extends over 16 amino acids. CDR3 sequence reads: CASSLGTTGDDNEQFF. CDR3 DNA: TGTGCCAGCAGCTTAGGGACGACAGGGGACGACAATGAGCAGTTCTTC.

CDR3 DNA sequence: TGTGCCAGCAGCACTCGGACTAGCGGGGGGGGGTACGAGCAGTACTTC. Translated, it gives CASSTRTSGGGYEQYF. The chain is built from TRBV7-6 and TRBJ2-7; 15 bases map to TRBD2. This CDR3 region has 16 residues. V was pared by 5 bases and J by 4 bases, with 6 bases of the junction left unmatched. Germline CDR1 SGHVS, CDR2 FNYEAQ.

The V gene is TRBV19, the J gene TRBJ2-7, with 8 bases lining up with TRBD1. V was clipped by 5 bases and J by 0 bases; unmatched bases: 6. From germline, CDR1 is LNHDA and CDR2 SQIVND (reference sequence). The CDR3 is made up of 15 amino acids. The chain's CDR3 is CASSLRTGFSYEQYF. As DNA, the CDR3 is TGTGCCAGTAGTTTGCGGACAGGGTTCTCCTACGAGCAGTACTTC.

The sample holds a few counts of this clonotype. This chain links TRBV29-1 with TRBJ1-2; TRBD1 matches at 7 bases. This CDR3 region has 14 residues. Germline V gene lookup returns CDR1 SQVTM and CDR2 ANQGSEA. Trimming at V came to 4 bases and at J to 1 base, leaving 6 bases not matched to a gene. The CDR3, as DNA: TGCAGCGTTGTCCCGGGACAGCATAACTATGGCTACACCTTC. Translation: CSVVPGQHNYGYTF.

V and J are TRBV2 and TRBJ2-2, with D maybe TRBD2 (5 bases). There are 16 residues in the CDR3. Trimming removed 4 bases at V and 0 bases at J, with 12 bases between. The germline CDR1 and CDR2 sequences are SNHLY and FYNNEI. The CDR3 spells CASSVSGWANTGELFF. DNA for the CDR3: TGTGCCAGCAGTGTAAGCGGCTGGGCGAACACCGGGGAGCTGTTTTTT. The full variable domain, its missing parts supplied by reference TRBV2 and TRBJ2-2, is EPEVTQTPSHQVTQMGQEVILRCVPISNHLYFYWYRQILGQKVEFLVSFYNNEISEKSEIFDDQFSVERPDGSNFTLKIRSTKLEDSAMYFCASSVSGWANTGELFFGEGSRLTVL.

This sequence joins TRBV7-9 and TRBJ1-1; D remains unclear. Germline V gives CDR1 SEHNR, CDR2 FQNEAQ (reference sequence). The CDR3 extends over 16 amino acids. Between the trimmed V and J ends, which lost 4 bases and 6 bases, there was a span of 21 bases. Here the CDR3 DNA reads TGTGCCAGCAGCTCTCCGGGTCCTGGGGAGAAGTCTGAAGCTTTCTTT. This sequence encodes CASSSPGPGEKSEAFF.

The J gene is TRBJ2-2, the V gene TRBV12-3 or TRBV12-4; TRBD1 matches 10 bases. The CDR3 has 18 residues. V was clipped by 3 bases and J by 1 base; unmatched bases: 8. The CDR3 DNA is TGTGCCAGCAGTTTTCCCAAGGGACAGGGGTTGAACACCGGGGAGCTGTTTTTT. Residues: CASSFPKGQGLNTGELFF.

This clonotype has just a few counts. The chain employs TRBV5-8 and TRBJ2-3; weak D call: TRBD1 (6 bases). Germline CDR1 and CDR2: SGHTS and YDEGEE. The CDR3 consists of 14 residues. Trimming removed 3 bases at V and 6 bases at J, with 14 bases between. The CDR3 protein is CASSSGQSWDTQYF. The CDR3 nucleotides are TGTGCCAGCAGCTCCGGACAGTCGTGGGATACGCAGTATTTT. Looking up the rest from reference TRBV5-8 and TRBJ2-3 gives the full variable domain: EAGVTQSPTHLIKTRGQQATLRCSPISGHTSVYWYQQALGLGLQFLLWYDEGEERNRGNFPPRFSGRQFPNYSSELNVNALELEDSALYLCASSSGQSWDTQYFGPGTRLTVL.

The table lists this clonotype with many counts. The chain uses TRBV7-9 and TRBJ2-5; D not resolved. Germline V gene data show CDR1 as SEHNR and CDR2 as FQNEAQ (reference sequence). V was clipped by 8 bases and J by 4 bases, with 11 bases between them. The CDR3 contains 12 residues. CDR3 region: CASQGFGETQYF. The DNA for the CDR3 is TGTGCCAGCCAAGGGTTTGGAGAGACCCAGTACTTC.

The chain is built from TRBV12-3 or TRBV12-4 and TRBJ2-1, with TRBD2 matching 11 bases. Trimming removed 3 bases from V and 6 bases from J; junction bases left unmatched: 4. The CDR3 spans 15 residues. The CDR3 DNA follows: TGTGCCAGCAGTTTGTCACTAGCGGGGGTCAATGAGCAGTTCTTC. Its protein product is CASSLSLAGVNEQFF.

This sequence joins TRBV25-1 and TRBJ1-1; TRBD1 might be the D (5 bases). This CDR3 contains 13 residues. The ends were cut back, 5 bases at V and 4 bases at J, with 11 bases in the middle. Germline V gives CDR1 MGHDK, CDR2 SYGVNS. CDR3 amino acids: CASSRGGGTEAFF. In DNA, the CDR3 is TGTGCCAGCAGTAGGGGTGGCGGCACTGAAGCTTTCTTT.

The V gene is TRBV27, the J gene TRBJ2-6; 9 bases agree with TRBD1. This CDR3 has 19 amino acids. Germline CDR1 is MNHEY and CDR2 is SMNVEV (reference sequence). V dropped 5 bases and J dropped 1; count of bases not matched to a gene: 12. Here the CDR3 reads CASSPVGWTGVSGANVLTF. CDR3 DNA: TGTGCCAGCAGTCCCGTGGGCTGGACAGGGGTATCTGGGGCCAACGTCCTGACTTTC.

The chain is built from TRBV27 and TRBJ2-1, with unresolved D. V lost 2 bases and J 13 bases, leaving 6 bases between the germline ends. The CDR3 consists of 10 residues. The germline gives CDR1 MNHEY, CDR2 SMNVEV (reference sequence). The CDR3: CASSLRPQFF. CDR3 bases: TGTGCCAGCAGTTTACGACCTCAGTTCTTC.

The chain combines TRBV25-1 with TRBJ1-2; D gene uncertain. The CDR3 contains 13 residues. V was shortened by 2 bases and J by 7 bases, with 11 bases between the two germline ends. The germline V gene has CDR1 MGHDK and CDR2 SYGVNS. DNA for the CDR3: TGTGCCAGCAGTGAACCAGCCCCCGGTGGCTACACCTTC. This gives the protein CASSEPAPGGYTF.

Only a few counts were recorded for this clonotype. This chain uses TRBV28 with TRBJ2-7, with D possibly TRBD1 on 5 matching bases. Germline CDR1 and CDR2: MDHEN and SYDVKM. The V gene lost 6 bases and the J gene lost 3 bases, with 18 bases spanning the gap. CDR3 size: 15 residues. The CDR3 sequence: CASSLGADVDYEQYF. The CDR3 DNA is TGTGCCAGCAGCCTTGGGGCGGACGTAGACTACGAGCAGTACTTC. Supplemented by reference TRBV28 and TRBJ2-7, the full variable domain reads DVKVTQSSRYLVKRTGEKVFLECVQDMDHENMFWYRQDPGLGLRLIYFSYDVKMKEKGDIPEGYSVSREKKERFSLILESASTNQTSMYLCASSLGADVDYEQYFGPGTRLTVT.

This clonotype appeared a few times. This chain uses TRBV5-4 with TRBJ1-3, with 7 nucleotides matching TRBD1. This CDR3 is built from 15 residues. From germline, CDR1 is SGHNT and CDR2 YYREEE (reference sequence). Trimming removed 0 bases from V and 0 bases from J; junction bases left unmatched: 0. This CDR3 is CASSLDRGSGNTIYF. The CDR3 nucleotides read TGTGCCAGCAGCTTGGACAGGGGCTCTGGAAACACCATATATTTT.

In this sample, this clonotype turned up once. The chain is built from TRBV20-1 and TRBJ2-1; 7 bases line up with TRBD2. The V segment lost 1 base and the J segment 5 bases; nucleotides outside the gene matches: 8. The CDR3 is 15 amino acids. CDR1 and CDR2 (germline): DFQATT, SNEGSKA (reference sequence). CDR3 protein: CSARVVSGTDNEQFF. In nucleotides, the CDR3 is TGCAGTGCTAGAGTGGTAAGCGGGACTGACAATGAGCAGTTCTTC.

This clonotype was detected only a few times. The rearrangement uses TRBV7-9 and TRBJ1-6, with D perhaps TRBD1 (5 bases). The germline CDR1 and CDR2 sequences are SEHNR and FQNEAQ (reference sequence). Trimming took 2 bases from V and 6 from J, leaving 11 bases between them. This CDR3 is 15 amino acids long. Here the CDR3 reads CASSLSSRVNSPLHF. CDR3 sequence (DNA): TGTGCCAGCAGCTTATCGAGCAGGGTTAATTCACCCCTCCACTTT.